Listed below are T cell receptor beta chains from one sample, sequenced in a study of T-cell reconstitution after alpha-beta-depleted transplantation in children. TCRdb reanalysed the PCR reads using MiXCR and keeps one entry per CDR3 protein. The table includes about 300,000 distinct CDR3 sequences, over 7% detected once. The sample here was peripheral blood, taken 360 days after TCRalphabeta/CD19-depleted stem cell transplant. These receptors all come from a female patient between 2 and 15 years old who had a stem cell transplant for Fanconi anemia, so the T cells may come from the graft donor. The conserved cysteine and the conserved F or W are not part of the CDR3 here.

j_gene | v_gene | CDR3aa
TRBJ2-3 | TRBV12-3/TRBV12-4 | ASSSPRVAGGLFGTDTQY
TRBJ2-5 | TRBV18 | ASSPLGQGPGETQY
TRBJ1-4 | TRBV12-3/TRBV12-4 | ASSMGQAGEKLF
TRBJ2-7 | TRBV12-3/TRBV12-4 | ASSPSGTGAREQY
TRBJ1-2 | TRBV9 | ASTVDRGTNYGYT
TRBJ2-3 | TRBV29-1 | SVRKGLTDTQY
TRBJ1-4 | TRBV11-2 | ASSEHRYGEKLF
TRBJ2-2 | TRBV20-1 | SARGLAGVGTGELF
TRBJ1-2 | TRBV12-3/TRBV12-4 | ASSTPGQFYGYT
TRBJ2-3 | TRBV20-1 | SARDLISGITDTQY